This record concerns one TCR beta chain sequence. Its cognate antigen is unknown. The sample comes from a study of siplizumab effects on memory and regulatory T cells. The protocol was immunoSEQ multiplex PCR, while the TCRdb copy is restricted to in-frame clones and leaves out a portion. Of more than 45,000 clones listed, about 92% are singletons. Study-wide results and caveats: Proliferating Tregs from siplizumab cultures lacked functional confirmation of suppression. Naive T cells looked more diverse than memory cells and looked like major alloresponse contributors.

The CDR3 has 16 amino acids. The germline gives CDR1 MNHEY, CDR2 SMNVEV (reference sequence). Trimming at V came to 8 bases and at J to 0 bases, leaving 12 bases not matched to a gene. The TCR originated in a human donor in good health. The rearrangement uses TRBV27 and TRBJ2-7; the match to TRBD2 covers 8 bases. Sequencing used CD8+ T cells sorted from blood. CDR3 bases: TGTGCCAGCCGTCTTGATGGCGGGAGGTACTCCTACGAGCAGTACTTC. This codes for CASRLDGGRYSYEQYF.